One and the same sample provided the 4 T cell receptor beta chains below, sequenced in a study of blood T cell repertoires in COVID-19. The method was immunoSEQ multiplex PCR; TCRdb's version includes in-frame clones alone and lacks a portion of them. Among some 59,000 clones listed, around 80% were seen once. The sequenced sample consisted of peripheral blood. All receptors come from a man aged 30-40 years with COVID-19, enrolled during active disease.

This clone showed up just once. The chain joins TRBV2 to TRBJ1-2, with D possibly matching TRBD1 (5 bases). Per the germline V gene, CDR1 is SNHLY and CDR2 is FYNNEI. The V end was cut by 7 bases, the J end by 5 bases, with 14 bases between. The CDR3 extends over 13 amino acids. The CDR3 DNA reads TGTGCCAGCATTGGGGAGGGGACTTATGGCTACACCTTC. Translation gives CASIGEGTYGYTF. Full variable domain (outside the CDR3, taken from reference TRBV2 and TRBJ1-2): EPEVTQTPSHQVTQMGQEVILRCVPISNHLYFYWYRQILGQKVEFLVSFYNNEISEKSEIFDDQFSVERPDGSNFTLKIRSTKLEDSAMYFCASIGEGTYGYTFGSGTRLTVV.

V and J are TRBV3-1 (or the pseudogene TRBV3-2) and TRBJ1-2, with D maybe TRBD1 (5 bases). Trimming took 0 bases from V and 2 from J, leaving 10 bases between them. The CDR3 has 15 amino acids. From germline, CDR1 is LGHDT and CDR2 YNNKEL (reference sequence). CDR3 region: CASSQEGQYNYGYTF. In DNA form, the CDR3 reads TGTGCCAGCAGCCAAGAGGGGCAGTACAACTATGGCTACACCTTC.

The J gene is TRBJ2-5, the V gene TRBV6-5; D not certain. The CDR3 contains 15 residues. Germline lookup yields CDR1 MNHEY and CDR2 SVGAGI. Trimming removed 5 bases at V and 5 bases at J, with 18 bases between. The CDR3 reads CASSRGIGSMETQYF. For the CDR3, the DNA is TGTGCCAGCAGTAGAGGAATTGGTTCGATGGAGACCCAGTACTTC.

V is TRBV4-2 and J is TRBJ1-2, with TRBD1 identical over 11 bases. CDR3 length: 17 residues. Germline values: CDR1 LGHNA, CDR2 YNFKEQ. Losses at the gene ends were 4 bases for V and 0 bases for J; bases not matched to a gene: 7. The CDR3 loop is CASSPLGQGASNYGYTF. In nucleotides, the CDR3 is TGTGCCAGCAGCCCTCTAGGACAGGGGGCCTCTAACTATGGCTACACCTTC.